This TCR beta chain was obtained from a study of Graves' ophthalmopathy and Graves' hyperthyroidism. This clonotype was counted ten times or more. The antigen is undetermined. Uncontrolled infections, pregnancy, lactation or other autoimmune diseases led to patient exclusion. The authors diagnosed from clinical symptoms, serum thyroxine, TRAb, thyroid ultrasound and orbital computed tomography. RNA transcripts served as template for amplifying TCR beta CDR3 sequences. Scientists carried out first-round RT-PCR using HTBI primers and then a second-round multiplex PCR. Each CDR3 protein is one row after TCRdb ran MiXCR on the multiplex PCR reads. The table lists about 180,000 distinct CDR3 sequences, over 35% of them singletons, with 4.5% to 6% in the top ten. General study findings and limits: Also, most clonotypes expanded in the thyroid above 0.001 frequency appeared in blood.

In germline, CDR1 is SGHAT, CDR2 FQNNGV. This CDR3 has 17 amino acids. With 5 bases clipped from V and 0 bases from J, the junction kept 11 bases outside the gene matches. The specimen sequenced was peripheral blood. J is TRBJ2-7 and V is TRBV11-2; the match to TRBD2 covers 9 bases. This clonotype was obtained from a woman between 40 and 50 years old with Graves' ophthalmopathy. As DNA, the CDR3 is TGTGCCAGCAGCGTCCTCCCAGCGGGAGGAAGCTCCTACGAGCAGTACTTC. Translated: CASSVLPAGGSSYEQYF.